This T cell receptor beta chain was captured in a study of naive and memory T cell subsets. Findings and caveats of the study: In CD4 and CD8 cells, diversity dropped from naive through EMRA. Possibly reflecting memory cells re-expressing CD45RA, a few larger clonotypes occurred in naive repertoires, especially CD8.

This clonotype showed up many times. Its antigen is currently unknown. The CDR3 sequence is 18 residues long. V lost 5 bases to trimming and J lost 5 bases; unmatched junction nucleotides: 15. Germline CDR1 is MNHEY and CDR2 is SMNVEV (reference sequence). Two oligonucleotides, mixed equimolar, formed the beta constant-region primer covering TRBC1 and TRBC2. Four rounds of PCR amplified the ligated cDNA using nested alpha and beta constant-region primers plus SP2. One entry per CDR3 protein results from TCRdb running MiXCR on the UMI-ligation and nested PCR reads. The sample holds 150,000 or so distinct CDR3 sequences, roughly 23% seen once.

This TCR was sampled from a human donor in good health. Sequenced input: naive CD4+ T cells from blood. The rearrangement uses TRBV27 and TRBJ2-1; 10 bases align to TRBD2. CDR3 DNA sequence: TGTGCCAGCAGTCCTATAGGACTAGCGGCAAATTCCCACAATGAGCAGTTCTTC. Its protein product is CASSPIGLAANSHNEQFF.